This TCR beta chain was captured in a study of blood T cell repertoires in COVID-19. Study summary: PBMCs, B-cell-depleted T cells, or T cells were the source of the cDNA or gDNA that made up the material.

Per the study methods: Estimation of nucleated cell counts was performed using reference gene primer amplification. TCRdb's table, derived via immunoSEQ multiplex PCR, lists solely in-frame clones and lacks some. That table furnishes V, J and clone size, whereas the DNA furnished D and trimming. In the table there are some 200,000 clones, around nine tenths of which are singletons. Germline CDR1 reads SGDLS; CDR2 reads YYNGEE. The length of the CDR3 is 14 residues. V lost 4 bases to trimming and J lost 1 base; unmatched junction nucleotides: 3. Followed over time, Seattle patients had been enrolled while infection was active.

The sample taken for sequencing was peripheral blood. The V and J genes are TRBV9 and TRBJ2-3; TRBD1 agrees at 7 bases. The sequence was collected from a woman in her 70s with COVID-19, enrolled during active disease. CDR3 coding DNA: TGTGCCAGCAGCAGGGGGCTACGCACAGATACGCAGTATTTT. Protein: CASSRGLRTDTQYF.